The 10 T cell receptor beta chains presented below share a single source sample, sequenced in a study of T cell responses to AZD1222 COVID-19 vaccine. This table comes from immunoSEQ multiplex PCR, and its TCRdb copy is limited to in-frame clones, with some not included. This sample yields about 53,000 clones, of which roughly 84% are seen a single time; 25% to 30% belongs to the top ten. This specimen was peripheral blood, taken on day 0 of AZD1222 vaccination. These receptors came from an adult in good health.

The V call is TRBV15, the J call TRBJ1-4; D not certain. Germline V gives CDR1 LNHNV, CDR2 YYDKDF (reference sequence). Trimming pared 0 bases from V and 3 bases from J, leaving 8 bases between. The CDR3 consists of 15 residues. In DNA, the CDR3 is TGTGCCACCAGCAGAGACCGGGGTCCTAATGAAAAACTGTTTTTT. It codes for CATSRDRGPNEKLFF.

V usage is TRBV6-5 and J usage is TRBJ1-5, with 8 nucleotides matching TRBD1. Germline CDR1 MNHEY, CDR2 SVGAGI. The CDR3 is 14 amino acids. Trimming took 6 bases from V and 4 from J; bases not matched to a gene: 5. CDR3 DNA sequence: TGTGCCAGCAGCGCAAACAGGGGGAATCAGCCCCAGCATTTT. It codes for CASSANRGNQPQHF.

This rearrangement joins TRBV18 to TRBJ1-6, with 9 nucleotides matching TRBD1. CDR1 and CDR2 (germline): KGHSH, LQKENI. V shed 4 bases and J 5 bases; nucleotides not matched to a gene: 3. The CDR3 is 15 amino acids. CDR3 nucleotides: TGTGCCAGCTCACTCCGACAGGGGGATAATTCACCCCTCCACTTT. Translated: CASSLRQGDNSPLHF.

The chain combines TRBV10-1 with TRBJ1-2; D may be TRBD1 (5 bases). In germline, CDR1 is WNHNN, CDR2 SYGVQD (reference sequence). There are 13 residues in the CDR3. The ends were cut back, 4 bases at V and 6 bases at J, with 12 bases in the middle. CDR3 bases: TGCGCCAGCAGTGGAGGCAGGGCTCATGGCTACACCTTC. Protein sequence: CASSGGRAHGYTF.

The genes are TRBV4-1 and TRBJ1-1, with D maybe TRBD1 (6 bases). V lost 0 bases and J 9 bases, leaving 11 bases between the germline ends. The V gene's germline CDR1 is MGHRA and CDR2 YSYEKL. CDR3 size: 13 residues. CDR3 sequence reads: CASSQDKDRKAFF. The CDR3, as DNA: TGCGCCAGCAGCCAAGATAAGGACAGAAAAGCTTTCTTT.

This chain joins TRBV27 and TRBJ2-7, with D hard to call. Trimming removed 6 bases from V and 1 base from J, with 13 bases in between. The CDR3 extends over 14 amino acids. Germline-derived CDR1 and CDR2 are MNHEY and SMNVEV (reference sequence). CDR3 in amino acids: CASRGIGKSYEQYF. CDR3 coding DNA: TGTGCCAGCAGAGGCATAGGAAAATCCTACGAGCAGTACTTC.

This clone has a single count. The chain employs TRBV28 and TRBJ1-1, with 7 bases aligning to TRBD1. The CDR3 is 12 residues long. V lost 8 bases and J lost 6; bases outside the gene matches: 6. Germline values: CDR1 MDHEN, CDR2 SYDVKM. CDR3 sequence: CASGQVRAEAFF. CDR3 nucleotide sequence: TGTGCCAGCGGACAGGTTAGAGCTGAAGCTTTCTTT.

The V gene is TRBV18, the J gene TRBJ2-5, with D unresolved. Trimming pared 2 bases from V and 2 bases from J, leaving 6 bases between. Germline V lookup: CDR1 KGHSH, CDR2 LQKENI. This CDR3 is 13 amino acids long. The CDR3 loop is CASSPGEQETQYF. The CDR3 DNA reads TGTGCCAGCTCACCAGGGGAACAAGAGACCCAGTACTTC. The variable domain in full, with the rest retrieved from reference TRBV18 and TRBJ2-5, is NAGVMQNPRHLVRRRGQEARLRCSPMKGHSHVYWYRQLPEEGLKFMVYLQKENIIDESGMPKERFSAEFPKEGPSILRIQQVVRGDSAAYFCASSPGEQETQYFGPGTRLLVL.

As DNA, the CDR3 is TGTGCCAGTAGCACGGTACAGAACTATGGCTACACCTTC. This translates into CASSTVQNYGYTF. This chain joins TRBV19 and TRBJ1-2; D is ambiguous. The germline V gene encodes CDR1 LNHDA and CDR2 SQIVND (reference sequence). V was pared by 6 bases and J by 2 bases, with 10 bases between. CDR3 size: 13 residues.

V is TRBV19 and J is TRBJ1-2; D is unresolved. Trimming shortened V by 7 bases and J by 4 bases, and 16 bases separated the two germline ends. The CDR3 sequence is 14 residues long. CDR1 is LNHDA and CDR2 is SQIVND in the germline V gene (reference sequence). In DNA form, the CDR3 reads TGTGCCAGTAAAGGATTGGAGGCCCTCTATGGCTACACCTTC. Its protein is CASKGLEALYGYTF. Full variable domain (rest looked up from reference TRBV19 and TRBJ1-2): DGGITQSPKYLFRKEGQNVTLSCEQNLNHDAMYWYRQDPGQGLRLIYYSQIVNDFQKGDIAEGYSVSREKKESFPLTVTSAQKNPTAFYLCASKGLEALYGYTFGSGTRLTVV.